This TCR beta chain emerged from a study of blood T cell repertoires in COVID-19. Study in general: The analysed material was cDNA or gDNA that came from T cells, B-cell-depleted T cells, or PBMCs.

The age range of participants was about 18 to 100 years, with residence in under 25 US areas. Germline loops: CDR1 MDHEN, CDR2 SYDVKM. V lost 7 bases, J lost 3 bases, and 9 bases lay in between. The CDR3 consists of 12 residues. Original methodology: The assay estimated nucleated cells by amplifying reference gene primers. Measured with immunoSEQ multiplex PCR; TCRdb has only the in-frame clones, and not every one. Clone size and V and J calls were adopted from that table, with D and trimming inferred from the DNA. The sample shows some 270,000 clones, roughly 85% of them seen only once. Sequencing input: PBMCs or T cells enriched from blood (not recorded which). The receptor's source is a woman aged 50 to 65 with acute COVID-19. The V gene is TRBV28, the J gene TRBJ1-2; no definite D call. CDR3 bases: TGTGCCAGCACACAAGTTGACTATGGCTACACCTTC. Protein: CASTQVDYGYTF.